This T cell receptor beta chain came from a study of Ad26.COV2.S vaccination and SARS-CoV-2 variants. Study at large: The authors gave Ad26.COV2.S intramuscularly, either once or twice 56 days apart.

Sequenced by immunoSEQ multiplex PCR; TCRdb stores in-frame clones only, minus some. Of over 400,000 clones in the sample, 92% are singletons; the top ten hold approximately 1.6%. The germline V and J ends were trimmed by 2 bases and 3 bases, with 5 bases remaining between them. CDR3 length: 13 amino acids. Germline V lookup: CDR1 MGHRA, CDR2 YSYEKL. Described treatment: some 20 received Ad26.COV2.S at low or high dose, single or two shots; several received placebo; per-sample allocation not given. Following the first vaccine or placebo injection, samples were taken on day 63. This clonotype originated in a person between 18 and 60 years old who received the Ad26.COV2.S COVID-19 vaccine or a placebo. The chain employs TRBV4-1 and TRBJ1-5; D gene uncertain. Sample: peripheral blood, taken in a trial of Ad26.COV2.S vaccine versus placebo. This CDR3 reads CASSQIDNQPQHF. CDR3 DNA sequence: TGCGCCAGCAGCCAAATAGACAATCAGCCCCAGCATTTT.